This T cell receptor (beta chain) was sequenced for a study of T cell clones after liver transplantation. In the study overall: Pre-transplant mixed lymphocyte reactions yielded third-party-reactive TCRbeta sequences as comparators for graft-donor-reactive sequences. Blood was drawn pre-transplant, before withdrawal, and after full or failed withdrawal.

Assay used: immunoSEQ multiplex PCR; TCRdb lists only in-frame clones, some missing. Here the sample spans over 60,000 clones, under 90% being singletons. The CDR3 contains 13 residues. Trimming shortened V by 9 bases and J by 0 bases, and 12 bases separated the two germline ends. Germline CDR1 and CDR2: SGHNT and YYREEE (reference sequence). The sequence derives from a human donor who received a liver transplant. V is TRBV5-4 and J is TRBJ1-1; D call uncertain. Here the sequenced sample was CD4+ T cells from blood, taken before liver transplant. The CDR3 nucleotides are TGTGCCAATAAACGGAATCTGAACACTGAAGCTTTCTTT. It codes for CANKRNLNTEAFF. Full variable domain (missing parts from reference TRBV5-4 and TRBJ1-1): ETGVTQSPTHLIKTRGQQVTLRCSSQSGHNTVSWYQQALGQGPQFIFQYYREEENGRGNFPPRFSGLQFPNYSSELNVNALELDDSALYLCANKRNLNTEAFFGQGTRLTVV.